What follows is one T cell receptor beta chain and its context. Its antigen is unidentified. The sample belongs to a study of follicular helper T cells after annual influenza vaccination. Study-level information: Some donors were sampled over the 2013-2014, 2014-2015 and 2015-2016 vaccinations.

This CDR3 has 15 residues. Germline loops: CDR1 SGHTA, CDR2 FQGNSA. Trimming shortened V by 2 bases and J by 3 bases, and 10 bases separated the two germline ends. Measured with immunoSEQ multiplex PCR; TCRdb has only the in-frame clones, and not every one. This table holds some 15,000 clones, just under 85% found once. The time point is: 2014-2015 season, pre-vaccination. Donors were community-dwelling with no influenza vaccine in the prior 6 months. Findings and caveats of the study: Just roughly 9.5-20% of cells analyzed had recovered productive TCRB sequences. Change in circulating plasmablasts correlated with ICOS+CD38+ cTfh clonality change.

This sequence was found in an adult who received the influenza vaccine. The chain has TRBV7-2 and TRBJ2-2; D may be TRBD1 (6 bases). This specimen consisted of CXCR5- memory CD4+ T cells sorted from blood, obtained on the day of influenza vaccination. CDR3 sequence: CASSLYRADTGELFF. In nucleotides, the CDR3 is TGTGCCAGCAGCTTATACAGGGCGGACACCGGGGAGCTGTTTTTT. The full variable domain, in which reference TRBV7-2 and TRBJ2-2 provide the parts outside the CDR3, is GAGVSQSPSNKVTEKGKDVELRCDPISGHTALYWYRQSLGQGLEFLIYFQGNSAPDKSGLPSDRFSAERTGGSVSTLTIQRTQQEDSAVYLCASSLYRADTGELFFGEGSRLTVL.